Detailed here is one TCR beta chain. Its antigen is undetermined. Donors ranged from roughly 6 to 100 years old and were healthy Caucasians in Russia. The sample comes from a study of blood T cells in healthy people across ages. Study-wide results and limits: Investigators treated diversity estimates from one million T cells as underestimates. While age rose, TCR beta diversity per million T cells dropped in a roughly linear way.

A J-beta primer mix and a sample-barcoded 5' primer were used in a second PCR of about 7 to 12 cycles. TCRdb re-called the 5' RACE reads with MiXCR, one entry per CDR3 protein. There are 700,000 to 900,000 distinct CDR3 sequences in the sample; roughly 50% occur only once, and approximately 40% lies in the top ten. This CDR3 comprises 14 residues. The germline V and J ends were trimmed by 3 bases and 5 bases, with 10 bases remaining between them. Germline CDR1 is KGHDR and CDR2 is SFDVKD. The sequence was obtained from a man aged 80 or over in good health. The material sequenced was blood. The V call is TRBV24-1, the J call TRBJ2-1; D may be TRBD1 or TRBD2 (5 bases each). This chain's CDR3 is CATSDPGTHNEQFF. CDR3 DNA: TGTGCCACCAGTGATCCCGGGACGCACAATGAGCAGTTCTTC.